This TCR beta chain was sequenced in a study of control samples from healthy donors and cancer patients. Profiled with immunoSEQ multiplex PCR; TCRdb holds only in-frame clones, not every one. Among roughly 180,000 clones listed, more than 85% were seen once. The clonotype was recovered from a woman in her 40s in good health. The source material was blood.

The CDR3 reads CASSSSSGQTSGNTIYF. The CDR3 nucleotides are TGCGCCAGCAGCTCTAGTTCGGGACAGACCTCTGGAAACACCATATATTTT. The chain employs TRBV5-1 and TRBJ1-3; 7 nucleotides agree with TRBD1. The V gene's germline CDR1 is SGHRS and CDR2 YFSETQ. V dropped 3 bases and J dropped 0; count of bases not matched to a gene: 9. The CDR3 is made up of 17 amino acids.